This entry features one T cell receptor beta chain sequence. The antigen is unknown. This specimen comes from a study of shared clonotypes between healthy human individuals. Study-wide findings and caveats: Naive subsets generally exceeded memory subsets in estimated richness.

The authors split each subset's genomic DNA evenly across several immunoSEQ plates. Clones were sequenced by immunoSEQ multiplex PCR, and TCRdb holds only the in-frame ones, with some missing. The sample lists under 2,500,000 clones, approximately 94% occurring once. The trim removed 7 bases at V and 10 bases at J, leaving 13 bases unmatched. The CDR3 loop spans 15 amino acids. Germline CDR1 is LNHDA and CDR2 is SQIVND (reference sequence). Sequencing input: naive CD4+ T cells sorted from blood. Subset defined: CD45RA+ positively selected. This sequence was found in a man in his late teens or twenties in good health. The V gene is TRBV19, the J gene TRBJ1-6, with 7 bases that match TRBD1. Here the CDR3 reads CASTAGDRVNSPLHF. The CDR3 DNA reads TGTGCCAGTACCGCCGGTGACAGGGTCAACTCACCCCTCCACTTT.